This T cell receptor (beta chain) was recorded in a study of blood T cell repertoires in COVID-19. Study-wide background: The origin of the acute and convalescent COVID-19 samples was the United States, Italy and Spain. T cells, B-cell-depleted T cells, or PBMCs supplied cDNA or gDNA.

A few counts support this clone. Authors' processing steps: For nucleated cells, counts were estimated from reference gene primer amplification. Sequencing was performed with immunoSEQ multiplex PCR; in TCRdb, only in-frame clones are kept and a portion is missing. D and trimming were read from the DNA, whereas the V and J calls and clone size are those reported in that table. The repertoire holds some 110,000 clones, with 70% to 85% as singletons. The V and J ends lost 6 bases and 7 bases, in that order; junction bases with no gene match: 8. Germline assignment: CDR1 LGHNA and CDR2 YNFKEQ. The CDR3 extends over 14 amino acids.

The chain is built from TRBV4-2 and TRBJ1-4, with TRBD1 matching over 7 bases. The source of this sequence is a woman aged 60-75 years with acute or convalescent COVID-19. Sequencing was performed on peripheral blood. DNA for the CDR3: TGTGCCAGCAGTCCCACAGGGGATGGTGAAAAACTGTTTTTT. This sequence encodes CASSPTGDGEKLFF.